Below, 15 T cell receptor beta chains from the same sample are listed, as sequenced in a study of T cells in Graves' hyperthyroidism and ophthalmopathy. Using RNA transcripts as the source, TCR beta CDR3 regions were amplified. TCR CDR3 regions were first amplified by RT-PCR with HTBI primers. MiXCR, applied by TCRdb to the multiplex PCR reads, yields one record per CDR3 protein. Here the sample spans roughly 740,000 distinct CDR3 sequences, around 15% being singletons. The specimen was blood. The receptors shown here come from a man in his late teens or twenties with Graves' hyperthyroidism.

V and J are TRBV7-9 and TRBJ1-1, with 8 bases identical to TRBD1. CDR3 length: 13 amino acids. The germline V gene has CDR1 SEHNR and CDR2 FQNEAQ (reference sequence). V dropped 3 bases and J dropped 7; count of bases not matched to a gene: 4. The CDR3 protein is CASSLTGAGEAFF. CDR3 nucleotides: TGTGCCAGCAGCTTGACAGGGGCTGGTGAAGCTTTCTTT.

The chain uses TRBV29-1 and TRBJ2-4; D possibly uses TRBD1 or TRBD2 (5 bases each). Germline loops: CDR1 SQVTM, CDR2 ANQGSEA. Trimming stripped 1 base from V and 8 bases from J, with 15 bases between. The CDR3 contains 14 residues. CDR3 sequence: CSVEAQGVGDIQYF. The CDR3 region has the DNA TGCAGCGTTGAAGCCCAGGGAGTTGGGGACATTCAGTACTTC.

There are a few counts of this clonotype. This chain connects TRBV28 to TRBJ1-1, with 8 bases fitting TRBD1. With V trimmed by 6 bases and J by 3 bases, 12 bases remained unmatched. This CDR3 is built from 16 residues. The germline V gene encodes CDR1 MDHEN and CDR2 SYDVKM. Here the CDR3 DNA reads TGTGCCAGCAGAATTACCAGGACAGGGCCGGACACTGAAGCTTTCTTT. This gives the protein CASRITRTGPDTEAFF.

The table lists this clonotype with a few counts. V usage is TRBV20-1 and J usage is TRBJ1-4; 8 positions agree with TRBD1. CDR3 length equals 14 residues. V trimming: 1 base; J trimming: 7 bases; junction bases outside the gene matches: 5. Germline CDR1 reads DFQATT; CDR2 reads SNEGSKA (reference sequence). In nucleotides, the CDR3 is TGCAGTGCTAGAGTGACAGGGGAGGCTGAAAAACTGTTTTTT. It codes for CSARVTGEAEKLFF.

This clonotype was recorded many times. The chain uses TRBV7-9 and TRBJ1-1; 8 nucleotides match TRBD1. The CDR3 runs 15 residues. Trimming cost V 6 bases and J 0 bases; bases outside gene matches: 6. Germline V gives CDR1 SEHNR, CDR2 FQNEAQ (reference sequence). CDR3 DNA: TGTGCCAGCAGGCATCCGGGACAGGTGAACACTGAAGCTTTCTTT. It yields the protein CASRHPGQVNTEAFF.

This clonotype was observed at least ten times. J is TRBJ2-5 and V is TRBV7-2; D gene uncertain. V dropped 0 bases and J dropped 7 bases, with 12 bases sitting between them. The CDR3 length is 14 residues. The germline CDR1 and CDR2 sequences are SGHTA and FQGNSA. The CDR3 loop reads CASSLAVPLRTQYF. The CDR3 DNA reads TGTGCCAGCAGCTTAGCCGTGCCCCTGAGGACCCAGTACTTC.

The chain couples TRBV6-1 to TRBJ2-5, with D hard to call. CDR3 length: 14 residues. The V end lost 8 bases, the J end lost 5 bases, and 18 bases lay between the germline ends. Germline values: CDR1 MNHNS, CDR2 SASEGT. The CDR3 DNA sequence: TGTGCCAGCCTGAAGCAGAACGGTAGGGAGACCCAGTACTTC. It codes for CASLKQNGRETQYF.

This clonotype occurred a few times. The chain joins TRBV28 to TRBJ1-4, with 8 bases lining up with TRBD1. CDR1 and CDR2 (germline): MDHEN, SYDVKM. There are 19 residues in the CDR3. Trimming took 6 bases from V and 3 from J; bases not matched to a gene: 18. CDR3 DNA: TGTGCCAGCAGCCGAAGGGGGGGACAGGCGATCTCGGCTAATGAAAAACTGTTTTTT. It translates to CASSRRGGQAISANEKLFF. Full variable domain (missing parts from reference TRBV28 and TRBJ1-4): DVKVTQSSRYLVKRTGEKVFLECVQDMDHENMFWYRQDPGLGLRLIYFSYDVKMKEKGDIPEGYSVSREKKERFSLILESASTNQTSMYLCASSRRGGQAISANEKLFFGSGTQLSVL.

This clonotype has a count of ten or more. The chain has TRBV27 and TRBJ2-7, with D perhaps TRBD1 (5 bases). Trimming removed 9 bases at V and 3 bases at J, with 15 bases between. Looked up from germline, CDR1 is MNHEY and CDR2 is SMNVEV (reference sequence). CDR3 length equals 13 residues. CDR3 loop: CASRSTGFYEQYF. In DNA, the CDR3 is TGTGCCAGTCGGTCAACAGGTTTCTACGAGCAGTACTTC.

V is TRBV3-1 and J is TRBJ2-1, with a possible D match to TRBD2 (5 bases). The ends were cut back, 3 bases at V and 7 bases at J, with 16 bases in the middle. The CDR3 runs to 15 residues. From germline, CDR1 is LGHDT and CDR2 YNNKEL (reference sequence). Here the CDR3 DNA reads TGTGCCAGCAGCCACTCCCACGCTCGGGATAATGAGCAGTTCTTC. Translated: CASSHSHARDNEQFF.

This clonotype was seen many times. The chain has TRBV6-2 or TRBV6-3 and TRBJ1-1; D is possibly TRBD1 (6 bases). The germline V gene encodes CDR1 MNHEY and CDR2 SVGEGT. The length of the CDR3 is 15 residues. The V and J ends lost 6 bases and 6 bases respectively, with 20 bases between them. CDR3 sequence reads: CASSLRGGAVAEAFF. The CDR3 DNA reads as TGTGCCAGCAGCCTCCGTGGGGGGGCTGTCGCTGAAGCTTTCTTT.

In the case of this clonotype: No conserved phenylalanine or tryptophan is present at the end of the CDR3, so a read error is the likely explanation. The rearrangement joins TRBV2 to TRBJ2-7, with D maybe TRBD2 (6 bases). V was clipped by 4 bases and J by 3 bases, with 7 bases between them. Germline CDR1 reads SNHLY; CDR2 reads FYNNEI. This CDR3 has 12 residues. The CDR3 region has the DNA TGTGCCAGCAGTGCCGGGAGCTACGAGCAGTACCTC. Encoded protein: CASSAGSYEQYL.

V is TRBV15 and J is TRBJ1-1, with D possibly being TRBD1 (5 bases). Per the germline V gene, CDR1 is LNHNV and CDR2 is YYDKDF (reference sequence). The germline V and J ends were trimmed by 8 bases and 0 bases, with 13 bases remaining between them. This CDR3 is built from 14 residues. CDR3 sequence (DNA): TGTGCCACCCAGCTTATGGGGCTGAACACTGAAGCTTTCTTT. The encoded protein is CATQLMGLNTEAFF.

The gene calls are TRBV30 and TRBJ2-3; possibly TRBD2 for D (5 bases). There are 15 residues in the CDR3. Germline V lookup: CDR1 GTSNPN, CDR2 SVGIG (reference sequence). V dropped 7 bases and J dropped 3 bases, with 20 bases sitting between them. The CDR3 coding sequence is TGTGCCTCGAAGGAGGCAGGCCAACTTACAGATACGCAGTATTTT. It codes for CASKEAGQLTDTQYF.

This clonotype was observed a handful of times. V and J are TRBV7-2 and TRBJ2-7; D possibly corresponds to TRBD1 (5 bases). Germline V gene sequence: CDR1 SGHTA, CDR2 FQGNSA. The V gene lost 3 bases and the J gene lost 0 bases, with 12 bases spanning the gap. The CDR3 length is 15 residues. The CDR3 DNA reads TGTGCCAGCAGCTTCCCTGGCAGGGCCTCCTACGAGCAGTACTTC. Its translation: CASSFPGRASYEQYF.